This T cell receptor beta chain is from a study of T cells after yellow fever vaccination. Study-level background: Fractions containing few cells were prepared with SMART-Seq v4 Ultra Low Input.

This CDR3 comprises 11 residues. Germline CDR1 reads SGDLS; CDR2 reads YYNGEE. Between the trimmed V and J ends, which lost 7 bases and 8 bases, there was a span of 12 bases. Template-switching 5'RACE yielded the TCR cDNA; a universal primer site and UMIs were added in the process. A single record per CDR3 protein comes from TCRdb applying MiXCR to the 5' RACE reads. This table has about 300,000 distinct CDR3 sequences, approximately 8% appearing once. The input for sequencing was CD4+ T cells sorted from PBMCs, taken 5 days after the yellow fever booster vaccination. V is TRBV9 and J is TRBJ1-2; no definite D call. The source of this sequence is a man aged 18 to 35 who received the YFV17D yellow fever vaccine. CDR3 sequence reads: CASGDNWGYTF. CDR3 DNA sequence: TGTGCCAGCGGGGATAACTGGGGCTACACCTTC.